The present entry profiles one TCR beta chain with its context. This sample stems from a study of CD8 T cells in ankylosing spondylitis. TCRdb processed the 5' RACE reads anew with MiXCR; each CDR3 protein has one entry. Of some 270,000 distinct CDR3 sequences listed, over 30% were seen once; the top ten hold roughly 4.2%. There are 15 residues in the CDR3. CDR1 and CDR2 from the germline V gene are SGDLS and YYNGEE. V trimming: 0 bases; J trimming: 6 bases; junction bases outside the gene matches: 6. The chain uses TRBV9 and TRBJ1-2, with 9 positions matching TRBD1. The sequence derives from a male donor with ankylosing spondylitis or in good health (not recorded which). The specimen sequenced was blood, either unsorted or a sorted T cell fraction (not recorded which). CDR3 DNA: TGTGCCAGCAGCGTAGGCCGGGACAGGGACGATGGCTACACCTTC. Encoded protein: CASSVGRDRDDGYTF.